The clone carrying this T cell receptor beta chain was detected ten times or more. Amplification targeted TCR beta CDR3 regions from RNA transcripts. TCR CDR3 underwent first-round RT-PCR with the HTBI primer set. TCRdb passed the multiplex PCR reads through MiXCR, listing each CDR3 protein once. The sample shows fewer than 650,000 distinct CDR3 sequences, 46% of them seen only once. These data are taken from a study of T cells in Graves' hyperthyroidism and ophthalmopathy. CDR1 and CDR2 (germline): SGDLS, YYNGEE. The CDR3 runs to 15 residues. V was pared by 4 bases and J by 1 base, with 15 bases between.

J is TRBJ2-7 and V is TRBV9; possibly TRBD1 for D (6 bases). Sequencing used peripheral blood or thyroid tissue (not recorded which). This TCR was sampled from an adult woman with Graves' disease, either hyperthyroidism or ophthalmopathy (not recorded which). The CDR3 is CASSPSRDTSYEQYF. DNA of the CDR3: TGTGCCAGCAGCCCTTCCCGGGACACGTCCTACGAGCAGTACTTC.